The 4 T cell receptor beta chains reported below all come from one sample, sequenced in a study of T-cell memory formation after mild COVID-19 (dated by TCRdb to about 2021). The library was produced with 5' RACE. Instrument used: Illumina NovaSeq 6000. TCRdb reprocessed the public reads (quality trimming at Q25 with fastp, clone calling with MiXCR) and kept in-frame beta chains. Every entry covers one CDR3 protein and lists the most common genes and DNA from its rows. The sample has fewer than 200,000 distinct CDR3 sequences on record, less than 20% of them singletons. The ten largest clones represent approximately 4% of the sample. Sample: PBMCs or a T cell subset sorted from them (not recorded which). The receptors originated from a man younger than 35 who had mild COVID-19 (a few samples of this study predate the infection). The sample titles of this study are shuffled in the database, so cell type and time point are left out; the donor was told from shared clones.

V and J are TRBV19 and TRBJ1-5; D unclear. The germline V and J ends were trimmed by 5 bases and 1 base, with 18 bases remaining between them. The CDR3 is 17 residues long. CDR1 and CDR2 (germline): LNHDA, SQIVND (reference sequence). CDR3 DNA sequence: TGTGCCAGTAGTTCCTTTGTCGGTGTCGGAAGCAATCAGCCCCAGCATTTT. Its protein is CASSSFVGVGSNQPQHF.

The chain uses TRBV7-9 and TRBJ2-7, with 8 positions matching TRBD1. Germline CDR1 reads SEHNR; CDR2 reads FQNEAQ (reference sequence). After removal of 4 bases from V and 7 bases from J, the junction contained 9 bases not matched to a gene. This CDR3 has 14 amino acids. CDR3 coding DNA: TGTGCCAGCAGCTCGGGGCAGGGGGCATTTGAGCAGTACGTC. This codes for CASSSGQGAFEQYV.

The genes are TRBV5-1 and TRBJ2-2; D is uncertain. Trimming stripped 6 bases from V and 6 bases from J, with 21 bases between. This CDR3 has 16 amino acids. CDR1 is SGHRS and CDR2 is YFSETQ in the germline V gene. The CDR3 loop reads CASTPPPYTLPGELFF. CDR3 coding DNA: TGCGCCAGCACGCCGCCCCCGTACACCCTACCCGGGGAGCTGTTTTTT.

This clonotype has just a few counts. The rearrangement links TRBV4-2 to TRBJ2-3; no clear D gene. The V gene's germline CDR1 is LGHNA and CDR2 YNFKEQ. Trimming took off 0 bases at V and 5 bases at J, with 12 bases between the two ends. The CDR3 length is 15 residues. This CDR3 reads CASSQDLSHRDTQYF. In DNA, the CDR3 is TGTGCCAGCAGCCAAGATCTGTCTCATCGAGATACGCAGTATTTT.